The 8 T cell receptor beta chains listed next were all sequenced from one sample in a study of T cells in women clearing cervical HPV infection. Method: immunoSEQ multiplex PCR; TCRdb's copy keeps in-frame clones and lacks some. The data include 25,000 to 30,000 clones; the top ten clones carry roughly 11%. Sequencing was performed on blood buffy coat. These receptors all come from a woman aged 18 to 75 with a cervical HPV16 infection that either progressed to CIN3+ or cleared (not recorded which).

Concerning this clone itself: Read data end 3 residues before the CDR3 end; the end is taken from the germline J gene. The chain has TRBV5-1 and TRBJ2-2; TRBD2 aligns across 7 bases. CDR3 size: 15 residues. After removal of 2 bases from V and 6 bases from J, the junction contained 7 bases not matched to a gene. Germline assignment: CDR1 SGHRS and CDR2 YFSETQ. The sequenced part of the CDR3 DNA is TGCGCCAGCAGCTTTGAGGGAGGGGAGGCCGGGGAG. Encoded protein: CASSFEGGEAGE. The full CDR3 reads CASSFEGGEAGELFF.

Comments on this clone: The CDR3 goes on 3 residues after the read ends, and that part is filled in from the germline J gene. J is TRBJ1-4 and V is TRBV30; 7 bases align to TRBD1. The length of the CDR3 is 13 residues. CDR1 is GTSNPN and CDR2 is SVGIG in the germline V gene (reference sequence). Losses at the gene ends were 5 bases for V and 4 bases for J; bases not matched to a gene: 4. The CDR3 here is CAWGDSYNEKLFF. The CDR3 bases that were read are TGTGCCTGGGGGGACAGCTATAATGAAAAA.

Concerning this clone itself: The junction does not match germline at one end; this may be a read error. Incomplete CDR3 DNA: TGTGCCACTTCAGGGAGGACTAGCGGGAGCTATGAC. Protein: CATSGRTSGSYD. The CDR3 in its entirety is CATSGRTSGSYDYTF. The chain carries TRBV7-2 and TRBJ1-2; perhaps TRBD1 as D (5 bases). The read ends 3 residues early relative to the CDR3; the germline J gene fills the gap. The CDR3 totals 15 residues. Per germline, CDR1 SGHTA and CDR2 FQGNSA. Complete variable domain (other parts from reference TRBV7-2 and TRBJ1-2): GAGVSQSPSNKVTEKGKDVELRCDPISGHTALYWYRQSLGQGLEFLIYFQGNSAPDKSGLPSDRFSAERTGGSVSTLTIQRTQQEDSAVYLCATSGRTSGSYDYTFGSGTRLTVV.

Concerning this clone itself: The read comes to an end 3 residues before the CDR3 does, leaving the germline J gene to fill in the end. The genes are TRBV20-1 and TRBJ2-4, with 7 positions matching TRBD1. CDR1 and CDR2 from the germline V gene are DFQATT and SNEGSKA (reference sequence). The CDR3 is made up of 15 amino acids. CDR3 bases read: TGCAGTGCTATCCCGTCGACAGGGACCCAAGAGACT. It codes for CSAIPSTGTQET. The CDR3, in full, reads CSAIPSTGTQETQYF.

With respect to this clone: The CDR3 goes on 3 residues after the read ends, and that part is filled in from the germline J gene. This chain joins TRBV30 and TRBJ2-1, with a possible D match to TRBD1 (6 bases). The CDR3 totals 14 residues. The V end was cut by 3 bases, the J end by 9 bases, with 18 bases between. Germline V lookup: CDR1 GTSNPN, CDR2 SVGIG (reference sequence). Incomplete CDR3 DNA: TGTGCCTGGAGAGAGACAGGTATACAGGGTGAG. Amino acid sequence: CAWRETGIQGE. The whole CDR3 sequence reads CAWRETGIQGEQFF.

As regards this clone: The CDR3 goes on 3 residues after the read ends, and that part is filled in from the germline J gene. The chain recombines TRBV18 with TRBJ2-1; 9 positions agree with TRBD1. There are 17 residues in the CDR3. CDR1 and CDR2 (germline): KGHSH, LQKENI. The V and J ends lost 2 bases and 1 base, in that order; junction bases with no gene match: 6. Incomplete CDR3 DNA: TGTGCCAGCTCACCATCGGACAGGGGTTGGTCCTACAATGAG. Translating gives CASSPSDRGWSYNE. The full-length CDR3 reads as CASSPSDRGWSYNEQFF. Supplemented by reference TRBV18 and TRBJ2-1, the full variable domain reads NAGVMQNPRHLVRRRGQEARLRCSPMKGHSHVYWYRQLPEEGLKFMVYLQKENIIDESGMPKERFSAEFPKEGPSILRIQQVVRGDSAAYFCASSPSDRGWSYNEQFFGPGTRLTVL.

The CDR3 loop is CASSLVRTSGWGGTQYF. The sequenced part of the CDR3 DNA is TGTGCCAGCAGCTTAGTCAGGACTAGTGGGTGGGGTGGGACC. The rearrangement links TRBV7-7 to TRBJ2-5; 7 bases align to TRBD2. Read coverage stops 3 residues before the CDR3 terminus; the germline J gene supplies the remainder. Unmatched junction bases numbered 15, after V lost 1 base and J lost 7 bases. There are 17 residues in the CDR3. CDR1 and CDR2 from the germline V gene are SSHAT and FNYEAQ (reference sequence).

Of note for this clone: Read data end 3 residues before the CDR3 end; the end is taken from the germline J gene. V and J are TRBV7-2 and TRBJ1-2; 7 nucleotides match TRBD1. V trimming: 5 bases; J trimming: 1 base; junction bases outside the gene matches: 7. Germline V gene sequence: CDR1 SGHTA, CDR2 FQGNSA. The CDR3 covers 15 residues. This chain's CDR3 is CASSRWGQNNYGYTF. The CDR3 DNA, read in part, is TGTGCCAGCAGCCGGTGGGGACAGAATAACTATGGC.